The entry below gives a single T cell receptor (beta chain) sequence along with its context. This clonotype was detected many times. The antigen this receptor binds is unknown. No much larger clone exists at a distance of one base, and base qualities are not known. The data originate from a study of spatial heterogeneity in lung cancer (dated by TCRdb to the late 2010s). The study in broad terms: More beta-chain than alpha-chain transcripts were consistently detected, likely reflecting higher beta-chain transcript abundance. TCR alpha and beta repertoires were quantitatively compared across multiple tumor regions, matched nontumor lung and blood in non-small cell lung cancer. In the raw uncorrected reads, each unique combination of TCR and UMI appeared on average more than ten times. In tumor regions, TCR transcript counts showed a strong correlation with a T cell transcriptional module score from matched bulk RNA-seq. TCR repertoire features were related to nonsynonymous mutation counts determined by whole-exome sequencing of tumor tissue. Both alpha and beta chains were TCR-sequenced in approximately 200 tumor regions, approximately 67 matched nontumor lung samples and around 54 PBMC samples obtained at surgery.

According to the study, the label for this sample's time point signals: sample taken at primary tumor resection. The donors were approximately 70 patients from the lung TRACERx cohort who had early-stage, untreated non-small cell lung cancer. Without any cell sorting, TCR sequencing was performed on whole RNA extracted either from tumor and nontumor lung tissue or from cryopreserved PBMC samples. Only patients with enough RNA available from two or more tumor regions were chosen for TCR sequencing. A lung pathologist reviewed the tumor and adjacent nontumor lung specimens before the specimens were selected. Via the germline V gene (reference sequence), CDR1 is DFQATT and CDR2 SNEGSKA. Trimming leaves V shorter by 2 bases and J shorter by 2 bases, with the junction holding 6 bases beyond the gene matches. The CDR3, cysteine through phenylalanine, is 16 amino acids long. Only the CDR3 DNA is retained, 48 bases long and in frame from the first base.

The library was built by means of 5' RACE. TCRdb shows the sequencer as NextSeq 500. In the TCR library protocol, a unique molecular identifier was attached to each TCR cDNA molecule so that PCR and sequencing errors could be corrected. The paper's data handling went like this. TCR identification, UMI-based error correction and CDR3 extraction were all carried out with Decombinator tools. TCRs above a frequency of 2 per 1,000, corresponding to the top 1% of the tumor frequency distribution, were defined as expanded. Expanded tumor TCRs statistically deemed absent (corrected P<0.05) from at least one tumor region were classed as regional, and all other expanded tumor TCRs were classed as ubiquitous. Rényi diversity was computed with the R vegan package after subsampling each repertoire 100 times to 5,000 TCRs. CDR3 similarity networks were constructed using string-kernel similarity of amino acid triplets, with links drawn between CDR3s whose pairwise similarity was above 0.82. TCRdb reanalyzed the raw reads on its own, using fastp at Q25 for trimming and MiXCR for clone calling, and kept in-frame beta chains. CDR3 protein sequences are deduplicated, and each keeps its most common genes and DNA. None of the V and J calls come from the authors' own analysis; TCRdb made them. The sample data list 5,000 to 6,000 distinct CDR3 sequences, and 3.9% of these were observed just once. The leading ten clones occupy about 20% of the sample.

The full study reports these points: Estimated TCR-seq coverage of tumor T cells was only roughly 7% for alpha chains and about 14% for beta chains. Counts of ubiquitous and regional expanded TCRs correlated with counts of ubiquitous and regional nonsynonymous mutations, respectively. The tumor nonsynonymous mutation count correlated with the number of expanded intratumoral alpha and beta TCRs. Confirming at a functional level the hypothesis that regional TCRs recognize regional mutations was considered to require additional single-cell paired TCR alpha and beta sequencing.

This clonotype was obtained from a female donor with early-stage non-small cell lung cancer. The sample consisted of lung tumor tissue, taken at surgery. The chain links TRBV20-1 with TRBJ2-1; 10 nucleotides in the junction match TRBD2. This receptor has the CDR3 CSARKPTSGPYNEQFF. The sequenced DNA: TGCAGTGCTAGAAAACCGACTAGCGGGCCCTACAATGAGCAGTTCTTC.